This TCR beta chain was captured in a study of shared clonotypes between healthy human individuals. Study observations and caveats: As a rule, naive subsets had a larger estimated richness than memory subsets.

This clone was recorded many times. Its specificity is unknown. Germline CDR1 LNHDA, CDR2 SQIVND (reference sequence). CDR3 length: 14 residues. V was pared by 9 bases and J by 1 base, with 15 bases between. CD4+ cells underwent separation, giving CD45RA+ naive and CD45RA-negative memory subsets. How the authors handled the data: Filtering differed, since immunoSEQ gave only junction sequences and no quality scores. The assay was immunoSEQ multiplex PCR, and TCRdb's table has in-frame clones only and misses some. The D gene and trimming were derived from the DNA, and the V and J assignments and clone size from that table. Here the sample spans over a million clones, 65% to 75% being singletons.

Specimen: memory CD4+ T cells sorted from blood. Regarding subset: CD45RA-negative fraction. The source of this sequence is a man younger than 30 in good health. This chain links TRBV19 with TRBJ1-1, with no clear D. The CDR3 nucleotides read TGTGCCAGCAGCCTCAGGACCGCGAACACTGAAGCTTTCTTT. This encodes CASSLRTANTEAFF.